This T cell receptor beta chain came from a study of T cells after yellow fever vaccination. TCRdb fed the 5' RACE reads into MiXCR, producing one record per CDR3 protein. The table has about 12,000 distinct CDR3 sequences, approximately 4.9% seen once; the top ten hold approximately 50%. Germline CDR1 reads SGHTA; CDR2 reads FQGNSA. Trimming removed 5 bases from V and 7 bases from J; junction bases left unmatched: 6. CDR3 length: 13 residues. This clonotype was seen ten or more times. The sequences come from PBMCs, either bulk or a sorted T-cell subset (CD4+, CD8+, memory, or dextramer-sorted; not recorded which), collected 45 days after the yellow fever booster vaccination. The chain carries TRBV7-2 and TRBJ1-1; 8 bases map to TRBD1. The origin of this receptor is a man in his thirties or forties who received the YFV17D yellow fever vaccine. Written as DNA, the CDR3 is TGTGCCAGCAGCAGCAGGGGGCAGGGTGAAGCTTTCTTT. This encodes CASSSRGQGEAFF. The variable domain in full, completed from reference TRBV7-2 and TRBJ1-1, reads GAGVSQSPSNKVTEKGKDVELRCDPISGHTALYWYRQSLGQGLEFLIYFQGNSAPDKSGLPSDRFSAERTGGSVSTLTIQRTQQEDSAVYLCASSSRGQGEAFFGQGTRLTVV.